This T cell receptor beta chain was sequenced during a study of T cell responses to AZD1222 COVID-19 vaccine. Data came from immunoSEQ multiplex PCR; TCRdb stores just in-frame clones and leaves some out. The sample shows some 100,000 clones, around 83% of them seen only once. The germline V and J ends were trimmed by 2 bases and 4 bases, with 9 bases remaining between them. CDR1 is ENHRY, CDR2 SYGVKD, per germline. CDR3 length: 14 residues. This clone was observed once. The specimen comprised peripheral blood, sampled on day 0 of AZD1222 vaccination. The TCR sequence derives from an adult in good health. The chain is built from TRBV10-3 and TRBJ1-5, with a possible D match to TRBD1 (6 bases). In DNA form, the CDR3 reads TGTGCCATCAGTGAGGCAGGGACAAATCAGCCCCAGCATTTT. Its protein is CAISEAGTNQPQHF.